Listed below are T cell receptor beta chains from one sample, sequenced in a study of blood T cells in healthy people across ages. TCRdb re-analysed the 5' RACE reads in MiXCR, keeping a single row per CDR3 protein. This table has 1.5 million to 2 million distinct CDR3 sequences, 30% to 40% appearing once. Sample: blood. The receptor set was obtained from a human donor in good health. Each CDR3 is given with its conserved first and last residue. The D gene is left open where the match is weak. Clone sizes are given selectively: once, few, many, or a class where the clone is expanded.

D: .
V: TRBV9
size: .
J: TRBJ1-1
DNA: TGTGCCAGCAGTACTCGTGGAGAGAACACTGAAGCTTTCTTT
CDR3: CASSTRGENTEAFF

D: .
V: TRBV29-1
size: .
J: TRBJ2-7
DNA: TGCAGCGTCGAGACCCTCTACGAGCAGTACTTC
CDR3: CSVETLYEQYF

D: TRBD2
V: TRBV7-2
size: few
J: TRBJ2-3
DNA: TGTGCCAGCACTGCTAGCGGTAAAGATACGCAGTATTTT
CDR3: CASTASGKDTQYF

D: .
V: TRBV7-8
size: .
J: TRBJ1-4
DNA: TGTGCCAGCAGCTCCGGACACCATAATGAAAAACTGTTTTTT
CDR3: CASSSGHHNEKLFF

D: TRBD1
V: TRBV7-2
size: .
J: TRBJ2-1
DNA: TGTGCCAGCAGCCGGACAGGGGGCCTGAACAATGAGCAGTTCTTC
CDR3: CASSRTGGLNNEQFF

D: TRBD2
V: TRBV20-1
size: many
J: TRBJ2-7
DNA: TGCAGTGCTCCGGGACTAGCCGCCGTCGAGCAGTACTTC
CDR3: CSAPGLAAVEQYF

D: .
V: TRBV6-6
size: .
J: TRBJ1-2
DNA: TGTGCCAGCAGCTTGAGCGAGGGGCCGCTCTATGGCTACACCTTC
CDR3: CASSLSEGPLYGYTF

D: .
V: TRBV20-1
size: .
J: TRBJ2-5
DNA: TGCAATGCCCACTGGTACCAAGAGACCCAGTACTTC
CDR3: CNAHWYQETQYF

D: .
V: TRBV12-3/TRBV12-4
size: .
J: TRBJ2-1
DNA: TGTGCCAGCAGTAGGGCCGGGCAGCAGCAGTTCTTC
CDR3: CASSRAGQQQFF

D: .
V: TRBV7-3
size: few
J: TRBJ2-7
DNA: TGTGCCAGCAGCTTAGGAAGCCCCGCAGGACTTTTGTCCTACGAGCAGTACTTC
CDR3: CASSLGSPAGLLSYEQYF

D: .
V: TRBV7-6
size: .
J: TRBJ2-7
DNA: TGTACCAGCAGCTTAGCAGGTGGAAGCTCCTACGAGCAGTACTTC
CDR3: CTSSLAGGSSYEQYF

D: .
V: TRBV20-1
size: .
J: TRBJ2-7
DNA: TGCAGTGTGAGTGATGGGGCCTACGAGCAGTACTTC
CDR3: CSVSDGAYEQYF

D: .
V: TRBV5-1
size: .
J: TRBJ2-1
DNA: TGCGCCAGCGGTTGGGGGGGCCCTGAGCAGTTCTTC
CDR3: CASGWGGPEQFF

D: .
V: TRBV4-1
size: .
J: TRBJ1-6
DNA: TGCGCCAGCAGCTCGGGACTGAGGGGTTCACCCCTCCACTTT
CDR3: CASSSGLRGSPLHF

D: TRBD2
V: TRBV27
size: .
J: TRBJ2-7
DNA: TGTGCCAGCAGTTTTGGGACTAGCGGGAGACTTTACGAGCAGTACTTC
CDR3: CASSFGTSGRLYEQYF

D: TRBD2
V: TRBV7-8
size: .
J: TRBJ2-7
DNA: TGTGCCAGCAGCTCGTGGGGGAGGGACGAGCAGTACTTC
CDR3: CASSSWGRDEQYF

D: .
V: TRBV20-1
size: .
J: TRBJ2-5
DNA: TGCAGTGCTAGGGGGGTCGGGGCCTTCGGGCAGTACTTC
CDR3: CSARGVGAFGQYF

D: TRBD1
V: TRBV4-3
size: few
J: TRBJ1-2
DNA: TGCGCCAGCAGCCAAGATACGGACAGGGGTAACTATGGCTACACCTTC
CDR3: CASSQDTDRGNYGYTF

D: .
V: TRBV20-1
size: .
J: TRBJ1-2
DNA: TGCAGTGCAAGGACAGAACCTGCGTATGGCTACACCTTC
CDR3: CSARTEPAYGYTF

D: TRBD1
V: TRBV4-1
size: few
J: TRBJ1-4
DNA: TGCGCCAGCAGCCGCGGGACAGGGGTGATGAGAGGAAAACTGTTTTTT
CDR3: CASSRGTGVMRGKLFF

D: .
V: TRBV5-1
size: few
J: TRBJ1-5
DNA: TGCGCCAGCAGCTTGAACCCGGGACACTATAGCAATCAGCCCCAGCATTTT
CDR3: CASSLNPGHYSNQPQHF

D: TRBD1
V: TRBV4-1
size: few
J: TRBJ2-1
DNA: TGCGCCAGCAGCCAAGAGGACAGGGGGGTGGTGCAGTTCTTC
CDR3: CASSQEDRGVVQFF

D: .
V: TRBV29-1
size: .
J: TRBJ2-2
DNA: TGCAGCGTTTATGACGAACAGAACACCGGGGAGCGGTTTTTT
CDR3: CSVYDEQNTGERFF

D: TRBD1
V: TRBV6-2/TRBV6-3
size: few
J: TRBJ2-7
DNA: TGTGCCAGCAGTTACGACAGGGGCCACGAGCAGTACTTC
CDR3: CASSYDRGHEQYF

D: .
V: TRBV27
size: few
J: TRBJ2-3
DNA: TGTGCCAGCAGTCCCCAGGGAATCGGGGAAGATACGCAGTATTTT
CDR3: CASSPQGIGEDTQYF

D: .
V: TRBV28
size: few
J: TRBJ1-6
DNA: TGTGCCAGCAGTTTCCGGCGGCAGAATTCACCCCTCCACTTT
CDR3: CASSFRRQNSPLHF

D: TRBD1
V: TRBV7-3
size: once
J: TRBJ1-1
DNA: TGTGCCAGCAGCCTACAGGGGTCTCACACTGAAGCTTTCTTT
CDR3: CASSLQGSHTEAFF

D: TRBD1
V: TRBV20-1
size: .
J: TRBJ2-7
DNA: TGCAGTGCTCCCCGGGACAGCCCCTACGAGCAGTACTTC
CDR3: CSAPRDSPYEQYF

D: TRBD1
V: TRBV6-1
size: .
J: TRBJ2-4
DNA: TGTGCCAGCGGTGTCTGCACCGGGACAGAAAACATTCAGTACTTC
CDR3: CASGVCTGTENIQYF

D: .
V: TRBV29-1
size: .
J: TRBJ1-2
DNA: TGCAGCTCCTCCTCGGGGCAGGACGCTAACTATGGCTACACCTTC
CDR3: CSSSSGQDANYGYTF

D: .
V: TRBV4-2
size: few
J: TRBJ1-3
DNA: TGTGCCAGCAGCCAAGGGGGGAACACCATATATTTT
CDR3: CASSQGGNTIYF

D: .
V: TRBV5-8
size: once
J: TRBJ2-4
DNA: TGTGCCAGTCCAGGAAACATGCAGTACTTC
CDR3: CASPGNMQYF

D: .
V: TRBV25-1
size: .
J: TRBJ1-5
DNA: TGTGCCAGCAGTGATTCGGCCAATCAGCCCCAGCATTTT
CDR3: CASSDSANQPQHF

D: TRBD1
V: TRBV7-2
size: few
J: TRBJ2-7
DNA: TGTGCCAGCAGCCCTCGACAGGGGGCGGACTCCTACGAGCAGTACTTC
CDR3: CASSPRQGADSYEQYF

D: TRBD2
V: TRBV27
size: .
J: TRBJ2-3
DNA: TGTGCCAGCATGGTAGCGGGGGCCACTTTCACAGATACGCAGTATTTT
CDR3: CASMVAGATFTDTQYF

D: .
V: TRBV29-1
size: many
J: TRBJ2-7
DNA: TGCAGCGTTGAAGAGAGCTACGAGCAGTACTTC
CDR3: CSVEESYEQYF

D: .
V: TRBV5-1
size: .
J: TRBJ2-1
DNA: TGCGCCAGCACAGCGGAAAGCTCCTACAATGAGCAGTTCTTC
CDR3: CASTAESSYNEQFF

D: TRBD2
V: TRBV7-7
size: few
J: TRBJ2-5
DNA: TGTGCTAGCAGCCGCGGGGCTAGCGGTCAAGAGACCCAGTACTTC
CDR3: CASSRGASGQETQYF

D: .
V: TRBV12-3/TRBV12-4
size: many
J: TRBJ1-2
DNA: TGTGCCAGCAGTTTTGGACAGACCTATGGCTACACCTTC
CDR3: CASSFGQTYGYTF

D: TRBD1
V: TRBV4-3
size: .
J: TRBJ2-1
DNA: TGCGCCAGCAGCCATGGGACAGGGTGGAATGAGCAGTTCTTC
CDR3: CASSHGTGWNEQFF

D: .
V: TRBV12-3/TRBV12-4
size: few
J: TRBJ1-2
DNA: TGTGCCAGCAGCCCCGGACAGTTCCATGGCTACACCTTC
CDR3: CASSPGQFHGYTF

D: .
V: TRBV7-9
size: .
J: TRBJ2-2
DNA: TGTGCCAGCAGCTTATGGGACACCAACACCGGGGAGCTGTTTTTT
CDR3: CASSLWDTNTGELFF

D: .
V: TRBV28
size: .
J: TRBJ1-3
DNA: TGTGCCAGCAGCGCTGACAGGAGCTCTGGAAACACCATATATTTT
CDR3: CASSADRSSGNTIYF

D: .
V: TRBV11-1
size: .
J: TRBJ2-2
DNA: TGTGCCAGCAGCTTCGGAAGAGGTGCGGGCTGGAACACCGGGGAGCTGTTTTTT
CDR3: CASSFGRGAGWNTGELFF

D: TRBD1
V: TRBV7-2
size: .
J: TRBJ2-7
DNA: TGTGCCAGCAGCGCCGCCAGGACAGGGGCCTACGAGCAGTACTTC
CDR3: CASSAARTGAYEQYF

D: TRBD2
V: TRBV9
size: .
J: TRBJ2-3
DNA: TGTGCCAGCAGCCCCCGGACTAGCGGGGGGTACACAGATACGCAGTATTTT
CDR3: CASSPRTSGGYTDTQYF